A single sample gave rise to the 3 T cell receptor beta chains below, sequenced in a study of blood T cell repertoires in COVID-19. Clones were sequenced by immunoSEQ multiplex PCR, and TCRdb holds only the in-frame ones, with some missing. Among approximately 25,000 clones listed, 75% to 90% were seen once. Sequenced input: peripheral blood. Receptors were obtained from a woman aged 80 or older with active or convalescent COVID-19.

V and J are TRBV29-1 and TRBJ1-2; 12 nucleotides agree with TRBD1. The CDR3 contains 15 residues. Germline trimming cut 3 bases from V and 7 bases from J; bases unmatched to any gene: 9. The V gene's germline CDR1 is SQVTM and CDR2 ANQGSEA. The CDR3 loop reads CSVDYRGQGAAGYTF. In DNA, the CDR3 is TGCAGCGTTGATTATCGGGGACAGGGGGCGGCTGGCTACACCTTC.

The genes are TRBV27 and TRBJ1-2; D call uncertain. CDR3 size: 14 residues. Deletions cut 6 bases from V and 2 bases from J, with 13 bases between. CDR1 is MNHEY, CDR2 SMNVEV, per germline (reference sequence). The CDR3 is CASSERRTNYGYTF. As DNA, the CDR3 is TGTGCCAGCAGCGAGAGAAGAACCAACTATGGCTACACCTTC.

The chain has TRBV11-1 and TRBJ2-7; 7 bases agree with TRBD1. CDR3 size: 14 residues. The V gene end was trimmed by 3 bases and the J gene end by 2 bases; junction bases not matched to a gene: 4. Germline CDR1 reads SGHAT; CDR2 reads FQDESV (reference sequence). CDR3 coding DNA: TGTGCCAGCAGCTTTCGAGGGGGCCCCTACGAGCAGTACTTC. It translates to CASSFRGGPYEQYF. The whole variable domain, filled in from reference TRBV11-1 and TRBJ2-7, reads EAEVAQSPRYKITEKSQAVAFWCDPISGHATLYWYRQILGQGPELLVQFQDESVVDDSQLPKDRFSAERLKGVDSTLKIQPAELGDSAMYLCASSFRGGPYEQYFGPGTRLTVT.